A selection of T cell receptor beta chains follows, all from one sample in a study of vaccination and CD4 T cells after COVID-19. Via MiXCR, TCRdb re-called the PCR reads, giving one row per CDR3 protein. Among 9,500 to 15,000 distinct CDR3 sequences listed, roughly 61% were seen once. Their antigens are not known. Material for sequencing was CD4+ T cells from blood, cultured in vitro. These TCRs come from a human donor who had recovered from COVID-19. Each CDR3 is given with its conserved first and last residue. A D gene is named only where the DNA matches it firmly. Only part of the rows carry a size: once, few, many, or a class if the clone is expanded.

abundance: few
j_gene: TRBJ1-1
v_gene: TRBV11-2
d_gene: NA
CDR3aa: CASSFRVTEAFF
CDR3nt: TGTGCCAGCAGCTTCAGGGTCACTGAAGCTTTCTTT

abundance: NA
j_gene: TRBJ2-3
v_gene: TRBV19
d_gene: NA
CDR3aa: CASSLSGPGKGTDTQYF
CDR3nt: TGTGCCAGTAGCCTATCCGGGCCCGGGAAGGGCACAGATACGCAGTATTTT

abundance: NA
j_gene: TRBJ2-1
v_gene: TRBV7-2
d_gene: TRBD2
CDR3aa: CASSWGSGIGEQFF
CDR3nt: TGTGCCAGCAGCTGGGGTAGCGGGATTGGTGAGCAGTTCTTC

abundance: NA
j_gene: TRBJ2-7
v_gene: TRBV6-1
d_gene: NA
CDR3aa: CASRAGGRSYEQYF
CDR3nt: TGTGCCAGCAGAGCCGGAGGACGCAGTTACGAGCAGTACTTC

abundance: NA
j_gene: TRBJ2-5
v_gene: TRBV4-2
d_gene: TRBD2
CDR3aa: CASSQGTSGQETQYF
CDR3nt: TGTGCCAGCAGCCAGGGGACTAGCGGACAAGAGACCCAGTACTTC

abundance: NA
j_gene: TRBJ2-1
v_gene: TRBV25-1
d_gene: TRBD2
CDR3aa: CASSPIPGQRTSGSHEQFF
CDR3nt: TGTGCCAGCAGCCCGATACCGGGACAGCGGACTAGCGGGAGCCATGAGCAGTTCTTC

abundance: NA
j_gene: TRBJ1-5
v_gene: TRBV11-1
d_gene: NA
CDR3aa: CASSLTASGHQPQHF
CDR3nt: TGTGCCAGCAGCTTAACCGCGTCAGGGCATCAGCCCCAGCATTTT

abundance: NA
j_gene: TRBJ2-3
v_gene: TRBV5-1
d_gene: TRBD2
CDR3aa: CASSFEGGGTDTQYF
CDR3nt: TGCGCCAGCAGCTTTGAGGGAGGGGGCACAGATACGCAGTATTTT

abundance: NA
j_gene: TRBJ1-1
v_gene: TRBV28
d_gene: NA
CDR3aa: CASILGAWNTEAFF
CDR3nt: TGTGCCAGCATTCTAGGGGCCTGGAACACTGAAGCTTTCTTT

abundance: NA
j_gene: TRBJ2-7
v_gene: TRBV20-1
d_gene: NA
CDR3aa: CSARIQGELNEQYF
CDR3nt: TGCAGTGCTAGGATACAAGGGGAACTAAACGAGCAGTACTTC

abundance: NA
j_gene: TRBJ1-1
v_gene: TRBV2
d_gene: NA
CDR3aa: CASSDYGRMNTEAFF
CDR3nt: TGTGCCAGCAGTGATTACGGACGGATGAACACTGAAGCTTTCTTT

abundance: NA
j_gene: TRBJ2-3
v_gene: TRBV27
d_gene: TRBD2
CDR3aa: CASRSGGSGDTQYF
CDR3nt: TGTGCCAGCAGATCCGGGGGGTCTGGAGATACGCAGTATTTT

abundance: NA
j_gene: TRBJ1-3
v_gene: TRBV5-5
d_gene: NA
CDR3aa: CASSLEAGASGNTIYF
CDR3nt: TGTGCCAGCAGCTTGGAAGCAGGGGCTTCTGGAAACACCATATATTTT

abundance: NA
j_gene: TRBJ2-2
v_gene: TRBV7-6
d_gene: NA
CDR3aa: CASSSPSANTGELFF
CDR3nt: TGTGCCAGCAGCTCCCCCAGCGCGAACACCGGGGAGCTGTTTTTT

abundance: NA
j_gene: TRBJ2-4
v_gene: TRBV7-2
d_gene: TRBD2
CDR3aa: CASSKRDRSKNIQYF
CDR3nt: TGTGCCAGCAGCAAGCGGGATAGGTCCAAAAACATTCAGTACTTC

abundance: few
j_gene: TRBJ1-5
v_gene: TRBV6-2/TRBV6-3
d_gene: NA
CDR3aa: CASSYSVGGQPQHF
CDR3nt: TGTGCCAGCAGTTACTCAGTAGGTGGGCAGCCCCAGCATTTT

abundance: NA
j_gene: TRBJ2-1
v_gene: TRBV2
d_gene: TRBD2
CDR3aa: CASQPSGIYNEQFF
CDR3nt: TGTGCCAGCCAGCCTAGCGGAATCTACAATGAGCAGTTCTTC

abundance: NA
j_gene: TRBJ2-7
v_gene: TRBV7-2
d_gene: TRBD2
CDR3aa: CASSLSLADEQYF
CDR3nt: TGTGCCAGCAGCTTAAGTCTAGCGGACGAGCAGTACTTC

abundance: few
j_gene: TRBJ2-3
v_gene: TRBV28
d_gene: NA
CDR3aa: CASTDTTSTDTQYF
CDR3nt: TGTGCCAGCACTGATACTACTAGCACAGATACGCAGTATTTT

abundance: NA
j_gene: TRBJ2-2
v_gene: TRBV28
d_gene: TRBD2
CDR3aa: CASSLWSGRNTGELFF
CDR3nt: TGTGCCAGCAGTTTATGGAGCGGGAGGAACACCGGGGAGCTGTTTTTT

abundance: NA
j_gene: TRBJ2-6
v_gene: TRBV2
d_gene: NA
CDR3aa: CASSEASRVAVLTF
CDR3nt: TGTGCCAGCAGTGAAGCGTCCAGGGTAGCCGTCCTGACTTTC

abundance: NA
j_gene: TRBJ2-3
v_gene: TRBV24-1
d_gene: NA
CDR3aa: CATSDRDWRGTDTQYF
CDR3nt: TGTGCCACCAGTGATAGGGACTGGAGAGGCACAGATACGCAGTATTTT

abundance: few
j_gene: TRBJ2-5
v_gene: TRBV6-2/TRBV6-3
d_gene: TRBD1
CDR3aa: CASRTGQSETQYF
CDR3nt: TGTGCCAGCAGGACAGGGCAGAGTGAGACCCAGTACTTC

abundance: NA
j_gene: TRBJ2-1
v_gene: TRBV6-2/TRBV6-3
d_gene: NA
CDR3aa: CASSPGANEQFF
CDR3nt: TGTGCCAGCAGCCCGGGAGCCAATGAGCAGTTCTTC

abundance: NA
j_gene: TRBJ1-1
v_gene: TRBV20-1
d_gene: TRBD1
CDR3aa: CSATEGQGRTEAFF
CDR3nt: TGCAGTGCTACGGAAGGACAGGGGAGGACTGAAGCTTTCTTT

abundance: once
j_gene: TRBJ2-3
v_gene: TRBV10-2
d_gene: TRBD2
CDR3aa: CASTPLAVSTDTQYF
CDR3nt: TGCGCCAGCACCCCTCTAGCGGTGAGCACAGATACGCAGTATTTT

abundance: NA
j_gene: TRBJ2-7
v_gene: TRBV5-4
d_gene: TRBD1
CDR3aa: CASSPQGQGASEQYF
CDR3nt: TGTGCCAGCAGTCCCCAAGGACAGGGGGCGAGTGAGCAGTACTTC

abundance: NA
j_gene: TRBJ1-2
v_gene: TRBV5-4
d_gene: NA
CDR3aa: CASSGPGQRYGYTF
CDR3nt: TGTGCCAGCAGCGGCCCGGGACAACGCTATGGCTACACCTTC